This TCR beta chain was sequenced in a study of shared clonotypes between healthy human individuals. About the study: CD4 naive and memory got three plates each, CD8 naive two, CD8 memory one.

Generated by immunoSEQ multiplex PCR, the TCRdb table keeps only in-frame clones and is missing some. This table has roughly 1,000,000 clones, 78% appearing once. CDR1 is MDHEN, CDR2 SYDVKM, per germline. The ends lost 6 bases at V and 0 bases at J; junction bases unmatched: 4. The CDR3 extends over 14 amino acids. Regarding the study as a whole: As a rule, naive subsets had a larger estimated richness than memory subsets. The four-donor shared clonotypes exceeded non-shared clonotypes in generation probability, with non-shared ones scoring lower. Blood alone was sampled, and tissue repertoires likely differ.

In the case of this clone: Its specificity is unknown.

This chain joins TRBV28 and TRBJ1-1, with 7 bases that match TRBD1. The receptor was derived from a man younger than 35 in good health. Some clones in this sample may be carry-over from other donors' samples. Specimen: memory CD4+ T cells from PBMCs. Noted subset: CD45RA-negative fraction. CDR3 loop: CASRPGTVNTEAFF. CDR3 sequence (DNA): TGTGCCAGCAGACCCGGGACAGTGAACACTGAAGCTTTCTTT.